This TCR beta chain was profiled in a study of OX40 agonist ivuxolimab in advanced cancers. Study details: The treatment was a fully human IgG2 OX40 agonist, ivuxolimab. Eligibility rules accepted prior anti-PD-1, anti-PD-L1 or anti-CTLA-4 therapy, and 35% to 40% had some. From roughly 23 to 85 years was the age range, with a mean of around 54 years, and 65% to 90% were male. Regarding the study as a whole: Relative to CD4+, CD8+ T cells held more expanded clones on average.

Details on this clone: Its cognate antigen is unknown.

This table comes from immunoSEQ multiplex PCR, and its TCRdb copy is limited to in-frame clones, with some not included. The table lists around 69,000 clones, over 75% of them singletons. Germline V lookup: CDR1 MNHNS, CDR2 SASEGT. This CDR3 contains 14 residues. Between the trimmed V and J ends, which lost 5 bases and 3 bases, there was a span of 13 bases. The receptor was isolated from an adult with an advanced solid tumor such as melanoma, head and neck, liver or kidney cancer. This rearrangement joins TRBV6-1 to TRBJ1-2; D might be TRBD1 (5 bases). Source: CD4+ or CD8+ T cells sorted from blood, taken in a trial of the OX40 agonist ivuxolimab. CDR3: CASSYGRGHYGYTF. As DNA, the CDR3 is TGTGCCAGCAGTTATGGGAGGGGCCACTATGGCTACACCTTC.